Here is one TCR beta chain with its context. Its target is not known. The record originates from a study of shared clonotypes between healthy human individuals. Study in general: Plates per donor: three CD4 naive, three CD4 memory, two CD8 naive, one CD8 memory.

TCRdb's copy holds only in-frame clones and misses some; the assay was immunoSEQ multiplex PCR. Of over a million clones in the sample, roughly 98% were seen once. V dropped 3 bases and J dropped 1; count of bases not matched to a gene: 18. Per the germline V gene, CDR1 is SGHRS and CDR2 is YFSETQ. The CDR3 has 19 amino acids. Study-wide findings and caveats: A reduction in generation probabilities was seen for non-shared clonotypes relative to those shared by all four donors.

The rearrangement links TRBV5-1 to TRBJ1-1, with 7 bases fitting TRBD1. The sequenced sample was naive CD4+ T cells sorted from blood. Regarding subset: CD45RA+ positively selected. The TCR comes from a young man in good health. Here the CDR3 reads CASSSTPFRDSRRNTEAFF. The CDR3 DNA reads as TGCGCCAGCAGCTCTACCCCCTTTAGGGACAGCCGACGGAACACTGAAGCTTTCTTT.